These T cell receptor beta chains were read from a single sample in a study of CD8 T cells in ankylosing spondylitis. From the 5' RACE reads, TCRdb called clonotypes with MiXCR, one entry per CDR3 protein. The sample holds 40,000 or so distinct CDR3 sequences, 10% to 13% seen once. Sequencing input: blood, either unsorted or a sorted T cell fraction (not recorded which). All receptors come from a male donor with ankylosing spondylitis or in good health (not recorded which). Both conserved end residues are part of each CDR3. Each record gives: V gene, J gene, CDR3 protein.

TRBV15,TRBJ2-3,CATSSSTDTQYF
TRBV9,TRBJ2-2,CASSVGPTNTGELFF
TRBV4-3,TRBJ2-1,CASSLRPSLAGVTNEQFF
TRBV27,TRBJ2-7,CASRRSSGAGAHEQYF
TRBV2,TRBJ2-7,CASSKLAAVSYEQYF
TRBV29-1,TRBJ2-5,CSVRPGGSGETQYF
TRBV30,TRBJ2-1,CAWSAHHEQFF
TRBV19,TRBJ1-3,CAIRDDIGAGNTIYF
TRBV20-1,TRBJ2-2,CSARDLAGGFRELFF
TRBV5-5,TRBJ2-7,CASSTSGGGGAEQYF
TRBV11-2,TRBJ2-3,CASSFTSGRSADTQYF
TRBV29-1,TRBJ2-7,CSVLTGTPEQYF
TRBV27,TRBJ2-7,CASKPGGFVEQYF
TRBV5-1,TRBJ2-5,CASRGETQYF
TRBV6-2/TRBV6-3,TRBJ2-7,CASSSYYEQYF
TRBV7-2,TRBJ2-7,CASSLVGQSSYEQYF